These 14 T cell receptor beta chains share one sample of origin, sequenced in a study of Ad26.COV2.S vaccination and SARS-CoV-2 variants. The assay was immunoSEQ multiplex PCR, and TCRdb's table has in-frame clones only and misses some. This sample carries 440,000 or so clones, around 89% of them seen once, and the ten largest clones take approximately 1.7%. Treatment reported: roughly 19 received Ad26.COV2.S at low or high dose, single or two shots; about 5 received placebo; per-sample allocation not given. Sampling took place 63 days after the first vaccine or placebo injection. The sample here was peripheral blood, taken in a trial of Ad26.COV2.S vaccine versus placebo. The receptors originated from a person aged 18-65 years who received the Ad26.COV2.S COVID-19 vaccine or a placebo.

This clone has a handful of counts. The chain combines TRBV7-8 with TRBJ2-7; possibly TRBD2 for D (5 bases). This CDR3 spans 17 amino acids. With 5 bases removed from V and 2 bases from J, the gap between germline ends came to 22 bases. The germline CDR1 and CDR2 sequences are SGHVS and FQNEAQ. CDR3: CASSPRVPSRATYEQYF. The CDR3 DNA sequence: TGTGCCAGCAGCCCCCGCGTCCCTTCGCGGGCGACCTACGAGCAGTACTTC.

The chain has TRBV6-5 and TRBJ2-5; TRBD1 matches at 7 bases. CDR1 is MNHEY, CDR2 SVGAGI, per germline. V lost 8 bases, J lost 4 bases, and 4 bases stayed unmatched. CDR3 length: 12 amino acids. CDR3 bases: TGTGCCAGCCCCACAGGGGCAGAGACCCAGTACTTC. This codes for CASPTGAETQYF.

The CDR3 loop reads CASSLAGVNEQYF. The CDR3 DNA is TGTGCCAGCTCACTGGCGGGAGTTAACGAGCAGTACTTC. This rearrangement joins TRBV18 to TRBJ2-7; 7 nucleotides align to TRBD2. J gave up 5 bases and V 4 bases, and 5 bases lay outside the gene matches. The CDR3 has 13 residues. Germline lookup yields CDR1 KGHSH and CDR2 LQKENI. Based on the CDR3 plus reference TRBV18 and TRBJ2-7, the full variable domain is NAGVMQNPRHLVRRRGQEARLRCSPMKGHSHVYWYRQLPEEGLKFMVYLQKENIIDESGMPKERFSAEFPKEGPSILRIQQVVRGDSAAYFCASSLAGVNEQYFGPGTRLTVT.

The chain has TRBV7-3 and TRBJ2-3; D may correspond to TRBD1 or TRBD2 (6 bases each). V gave up 5 bases and J gave up 2 bases, with 8 bases separating them. The CDR3 loop spans 13 amino acids. Germline values: CDR1 SGHTA, CDR2 FQGTGA. The CDR3 loop is CASSPGATDTQYF. The DNA for the CDR3 is TGTGCCAGCAGCCCGGGGGCCACAGATACGCAGTATTTT.

This chain uses TRBV3-1 (or the pseudogene TRBV3-2) with TRBJ2-4; 8 nucleotides align to TRBD1. CDR3 length equals 15 residues. Germline loops: CDR1 LGHDT, CDR2 YNNKEL (reference sequence). The junction had 2 bases not matched to a gene; V was cut back by 2 bases and J by 2 bases. The CDR3 nucleotides read TGTGCCAGCAGCCAATGGACAGGGACCAAAAACATTCAGTACTTC. It yields the protein CASSQWTGTKNIQYF.

This chain connects TRBV19 to TRBJ1-2; no clear D. Trimming removed 7 bases from V and 0 bases from J, with 18 bases in between. The CDR3 has 16 amino acids. CDR1 LNHDA and CDR2 SQIVND come from the germline V gene (reference sequence). CDR3 region: CASISGLGTANYGYTF. The CDR3, as DNA: TGTGCCAGTATATCAGGACTTGGCACCGCTAACTATGGCTACACCTTC.

The J gene is TRBJ2-3, the V gene TRBV15; possible D gene TRBD2, 5 bases. The germline V and J ends were trimmed by 1 base and 4 bases, with 15 bases remaining between them. There are 16 residues in the CDR3. CDR1 is LNHNV and CDR2 is YYDKDF in the germline V gene (reference sequence). As DNA, the CDR3 is TGTGCCACCAGCAGAGCCCCGGGGATCAGTTCAGATACGCAGTATTTT. Amino acid sequence: CATSRAPGISSDTQYF.

This clone came up once. This chain joins TRBV28 and TRBJ1-2; perhaps TRBD1 as D (6 bases). Looked up from germline, CDR1 is MDHEN and CDR2 is SYDVKM. This CDR3 is 15 amino acids long. V was shortened by 7 bases and J by 2 bases, with 17 bases between the two germline ends. The CDR3 bases are TGTGCCAGCACCCCGGTCGGGGGGCGGAACTATGGCTACACCTTC. Residues: CASTPVGGRNYGYTF.

The rearrangement joins TRBV19 to TRBJ1-1, with 8 bases identical to TRBD1. There are 13 residues in the CDR3. The germline CDR1 and CDR2 sequences are LNHDA and SQIVND (reference sequence). V shed 8 bases and J 0 bases; nucleotides not matched to a gene: 2. CDR3 DNA: TGTGCCAGTGGGGACAGGTTGAACACTGAAGCTTTCTTT. It is translated as CASGDRLNTEAFF.

In DNA, the CDR3 is TGTGCCAGCAGCTTTCAGGGAAGCACAGATACGCAGTATTTT. The encoded protein is CASSFQGSTDTQYF. The genes are TRBV11-1 and TRBJ2-3, with a possible D match to TRBD1 (5 bases). Germline CDR1 and CDR2: SGHAT and FQDESV (reference sequence). CDR3 length equals 14 residues. V lost 3 bases and J lost 0, with 7 bases in between.

The CDR3 DNA is TGTGCCAGCAGCTCCCCGACGGGGCGCCAAGAGGCCTATGGCTACACCTTC. This sequence encodes CASSSPTGRQEAYGYTF. V and J are TRBV7-9 and TRBJ1-2; TRBD1 might be the D (5 bases). CDR1 and CDR2 (germline): SEHNR, FQNEAQ (reference sequence). This CDR3 is 17 amino acids long. The ends were cut back, 4 bases at V and 4 bases at J, with 22 bases in the middle.

This chain links TRBV9 with TRBJ2-3, with TRBD1 as a possible D gene (6 bases). V lost 3 bases to trimming and J lost 4 bases, with 18 bases between them. The germline gives CDR1 SGDLS, CDR2 YYNGEE. This CDR3 comprises 16 residues. The CDR3 loop reads CASSEGDGGDADTQYF. The CDR3 DNA reads as TGTGCCAGCAGCGAGGGGGATGGGGGAGACGCAGATACGCAGTATTTT.

The genes are TRBV7-3 and TRBJ1-1; D is undetermined. Trimming took off 2 bases at V and 0 bases at J, with 7 bases between the two ends. CDR3 size: 14 residues. Germline lookup yields CDR1 SGHTA and CDR2 FQGTGA. The CDR3 region has the DNA TGTGCCAGCAGCTTATTAGGGATGAACACTGAAGCTTTCTTT. Its protein is CASSLLGMNTEAFF.

J is TRBJ1-2 and V is TRBV15; D remains ambiguous. The CDR3 extends over 16 amino acids. V was cut by 0 bases and J by 0 bases, with 11 bases left in between. CDR1 and CDR2 (germline): LNHNV, YYDKDF (reference sequence). The CDR3: CATSRDQPLTNYGYTF. CDR3 sequence (DNA): TGTGCCACCAGCAGAGATCAACCCTTGACTAACTATGGCTACACCTTC.